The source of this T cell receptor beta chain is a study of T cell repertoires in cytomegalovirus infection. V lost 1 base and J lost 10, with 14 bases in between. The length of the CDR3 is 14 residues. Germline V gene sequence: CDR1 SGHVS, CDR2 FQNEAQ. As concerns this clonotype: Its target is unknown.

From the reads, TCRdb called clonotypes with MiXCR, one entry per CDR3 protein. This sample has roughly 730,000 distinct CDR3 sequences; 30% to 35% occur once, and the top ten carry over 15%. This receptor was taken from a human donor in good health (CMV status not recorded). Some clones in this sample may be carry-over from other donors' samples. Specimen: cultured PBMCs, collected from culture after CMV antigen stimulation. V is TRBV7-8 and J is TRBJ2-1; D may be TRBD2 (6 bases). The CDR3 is CASSLGSAAGEQFF. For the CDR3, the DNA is TGTGCCAGCAGCTTAGGCTCGGCGGCGGGGGAGCAGTTCTTC.